This TCR beta chain came from a study of shared clonotypes between healthy human individuals. Study-wide background: Participating donors consisted of two women and a few men aged 18 to 49.

The CDR3 extends over 16 amino acids. Trimming took 2 bases from V and 6 from J, leaving 19 bases between them. Germline V gene sequence: CDR1 MDHEN, CDR2 SYDVKM. Comment on this clone: No antigen is known for it.

General study findings and limits: Some naive CD4 clonotypes, 4.5% to 5.5%, turned up in common across several donors.

Naive CD4+ cells were CD45RA-selected; the remaining cells were memory. Sequenced by immunoSEQ multiplex PCR; TCRdb stores in-frame clones only, minus some. Among 2 million to 2.5 million clones, over 85% were seen once, and the ten largest hold 0.39%. This sequence was found in a man between 18 and 29 years old in good health. Some clones in this sample may be carry-over from other donors' samples. Sequencing was done on a sample of naive CD4+ T cells from PBMCs. Subset denoted: CD45RA+ positively selected. V is TRBV28 and J is TRBJ1-1; D unclear. CDR3 DNA: TGTGCCAGCAGTTTAGACGGCCTTCAGGAGGCCGCTGAAGCTTTCTTT. Translation gives CASSLDGLQEAAEAFF.